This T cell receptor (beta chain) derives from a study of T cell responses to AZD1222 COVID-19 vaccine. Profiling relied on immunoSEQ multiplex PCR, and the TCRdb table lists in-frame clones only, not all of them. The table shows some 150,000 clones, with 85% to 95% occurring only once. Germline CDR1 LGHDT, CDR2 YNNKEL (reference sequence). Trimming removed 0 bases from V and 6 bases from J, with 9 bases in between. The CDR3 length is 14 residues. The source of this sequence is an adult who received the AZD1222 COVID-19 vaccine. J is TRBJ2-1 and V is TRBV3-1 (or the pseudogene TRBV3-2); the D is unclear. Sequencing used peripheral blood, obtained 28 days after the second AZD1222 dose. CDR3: CASSQDIVSNEQFF. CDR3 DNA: TGTGCCAGCAGCCAAGATATAGTATCCAATGAGCAGTTCTTC.